The present entry profiles one TCR beta chain with its context. CDR3 size: 13 residues. The V and J ends lost 1 base and 7 bases respectively, with 8 bases between them. CDR1 SGHNT and CDR2 YENEEA come from the germline V gene. The data were obtained in a study of blood T cell repertoires in COVID-19. Study at large: COVID-19 samples from acute and convalescent phases originated in the United States, Italy and Spain. From T cells, B-cell-depleted T cells, or PBMCs came the material, which was cDNA or gDNA.

As processed by the authors: Nucleated cell number was recorded as an estimate derived from reference gene primer amplification. Method: immunoSEQ multiplex PCR; TCRdb's copy keeps in-frame clones and lacks some. D and trimming come from the DNA, and the V and J calls and clone size come from that table. The data show some 300,000 clones, with more than 75% seen just once and 1.3% held by the top ten. This clonotype was obtained from a man between 65 and 85 years old with acute or convalescent COVID-19. The chain recombines TRBV11-3 with TRBJ2-4, with a possible D match to TRBD1 (5 bases). Sequencing was done on a sample of peripheral blood. The chain's CDR3 is CASSLGQNNIQYF. As DNA, the CDR3 is TGTGCCAGCAGCTTAGGACAGAATAACATTCAGTACTTC. The complete variable domain, with remaining parts taken from reference TRBV11-3 and TRBJ2-4, reads EAGVVQSPRYKIIEKKQPVAFWCNPISGHNTLYWYLQNLGQGPELLIRYENEEAVDDSQLPKDRFSAERLKGVDSTLKIQPAELGDSAVYLCASSLGQNNIQYFGAGTRLSVL.